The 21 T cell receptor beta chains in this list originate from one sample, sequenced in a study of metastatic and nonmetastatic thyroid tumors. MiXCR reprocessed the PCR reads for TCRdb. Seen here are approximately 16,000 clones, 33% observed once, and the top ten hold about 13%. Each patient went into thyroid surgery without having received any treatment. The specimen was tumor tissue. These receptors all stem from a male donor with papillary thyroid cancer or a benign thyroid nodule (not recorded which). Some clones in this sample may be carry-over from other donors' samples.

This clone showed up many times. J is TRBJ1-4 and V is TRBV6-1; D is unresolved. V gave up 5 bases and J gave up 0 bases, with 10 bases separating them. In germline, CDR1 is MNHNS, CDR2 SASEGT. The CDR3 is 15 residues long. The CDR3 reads CASSLRRTTNEKLFF. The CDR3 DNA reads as TGTGCCAGCAGTTTACGACGGACAACTAATGAAAAACTGTTTTTT.

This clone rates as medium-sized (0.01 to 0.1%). The CDR3 region has the DNA TGTGCCAGCAGTGAACTGGACAGGGTCGGTCAGCCCCAGCATTTT. It translates to CASSELDRVGQPQHF. The chain is built from TRBV2 and TRBJ1-5; 8 nucleotides agree with TRBD1. The trim removed 2 bases at V and 6 bases at J, leaving 6 bases unmatched. The germline CDR1 and CDR2 sequences are SNHLY and FYNNEI. The CDR3 runs 15 residues.

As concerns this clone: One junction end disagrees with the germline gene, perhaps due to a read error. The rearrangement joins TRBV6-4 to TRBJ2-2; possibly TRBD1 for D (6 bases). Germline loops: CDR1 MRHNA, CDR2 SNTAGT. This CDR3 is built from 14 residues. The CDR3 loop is CVSSDRFDAGELFF. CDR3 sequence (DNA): TGTGTCAGCAGTGACAGGTTCGATGCCGGGGAGCTGTTTTTT.

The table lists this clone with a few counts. For the CDR3, the DNA is TGTGCCAGTAGTATAGATGGGACAGAGCGGTCCGGCTACACCTTC. Translated, it gives CASSIDGTERSGYTF. The chain employs TRBV19 and TRBJ1-2, with 7 positions matching TRBD1. The CDR3 is 15 amino acids. Germline trimming cut 0 bases from V and 8 bases from J; bases unmatched to any gene: 9. The germline gives CDR1 LNHDA, CDR2 SQIVND (reference sequence).

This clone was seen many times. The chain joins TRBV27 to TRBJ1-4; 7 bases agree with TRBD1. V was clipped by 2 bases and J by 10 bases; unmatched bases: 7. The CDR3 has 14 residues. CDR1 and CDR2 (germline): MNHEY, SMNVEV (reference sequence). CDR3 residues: CASSLNPRGGKLFF. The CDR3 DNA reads TGTGCCAGCAGTTTAAACCCCAGGGGGGGAAAACTGTTTTTT. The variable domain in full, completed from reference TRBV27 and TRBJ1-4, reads EAQVTQNPRYLITVTGKKLTVTCSQNMNHEYMSWYRQDPGLGLRQIYYSMNVEVTDKGDVPEGYKVSRKEKRNFPLILESPSPNQTSLYFCASSLNPRGGKLFFGSGTQLSVL.

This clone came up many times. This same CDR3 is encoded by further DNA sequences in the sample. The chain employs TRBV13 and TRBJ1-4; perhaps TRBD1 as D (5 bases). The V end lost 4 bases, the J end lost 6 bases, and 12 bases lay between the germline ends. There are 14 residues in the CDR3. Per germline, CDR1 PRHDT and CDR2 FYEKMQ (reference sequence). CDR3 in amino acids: CASSSSGTHEKLFF. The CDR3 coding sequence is TGTGCCAGCAGCTCCTCCGGGACGCATGAAAAACTGTTTTTT.

CDR3 nucleotides: TGTGCCAGCAGCCCGACTAGCGGGCAAGAGACCCAGTACTTC. Its protein product is CASSPTSGQETQYF. The V and J genes are TRBV13 and TRBJ2-5; 10 nucleotides line up with TRBD2. CDR3 length equals 14 residues. Germline loops: CDR1 PRHDT, CDR2 FYEKMQ (reference sequence). V was pared by 5 bases and J by 2 bases, with 2 bases of the junction left unmatched.

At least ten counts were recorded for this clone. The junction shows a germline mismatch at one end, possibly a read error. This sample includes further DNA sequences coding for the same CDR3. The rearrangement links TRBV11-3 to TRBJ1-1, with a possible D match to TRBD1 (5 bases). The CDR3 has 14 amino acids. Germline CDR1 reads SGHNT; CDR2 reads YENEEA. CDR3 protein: CASSLAETETEAFF. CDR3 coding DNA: TGTGCCAGCAGCTTAGCCGAGACAGAAACCGAAGCTTTCTTC.

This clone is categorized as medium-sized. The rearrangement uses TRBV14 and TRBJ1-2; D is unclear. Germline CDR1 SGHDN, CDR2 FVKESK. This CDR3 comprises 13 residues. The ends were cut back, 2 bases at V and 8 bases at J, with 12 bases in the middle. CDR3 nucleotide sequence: TGTGCCAGCAGCCAACAAATGGAGGACGGCTACACCTTC. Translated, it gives CASSQQMEDGYTF.

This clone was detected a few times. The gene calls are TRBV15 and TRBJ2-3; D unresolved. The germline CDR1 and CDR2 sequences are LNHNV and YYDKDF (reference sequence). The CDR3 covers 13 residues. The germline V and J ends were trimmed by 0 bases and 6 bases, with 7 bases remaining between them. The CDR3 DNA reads TGTGCCACCAGCAGAGATCGGGTCGATACGCAGTATTTT. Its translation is CATSRDRVDTQYF.

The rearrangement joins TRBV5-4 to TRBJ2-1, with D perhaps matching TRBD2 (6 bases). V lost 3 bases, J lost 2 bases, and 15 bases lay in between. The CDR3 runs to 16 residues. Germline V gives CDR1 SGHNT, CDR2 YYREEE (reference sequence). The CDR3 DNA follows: TGTGCCAGCAGCTGGGGTGTGGCTAGCGCCTACAATGAGCAGTTCTTC. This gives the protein CASSWGVASAYNEQFF.

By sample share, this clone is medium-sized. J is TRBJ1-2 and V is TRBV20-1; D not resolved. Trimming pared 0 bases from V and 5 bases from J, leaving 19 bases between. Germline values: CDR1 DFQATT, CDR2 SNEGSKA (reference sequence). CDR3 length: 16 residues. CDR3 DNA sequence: TGCAGTGCTAGAGATAGGGCTTCCGGCGGCCCATATGGCTACACCTTC. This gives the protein CSARDRASGGPYGYTF.

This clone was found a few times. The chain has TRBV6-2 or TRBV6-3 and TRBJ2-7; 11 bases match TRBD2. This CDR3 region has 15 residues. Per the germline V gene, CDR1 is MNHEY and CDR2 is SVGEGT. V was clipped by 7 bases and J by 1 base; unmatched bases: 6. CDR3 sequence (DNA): TGTGCCAGCAAACTGACTAGCGGGGAATCCTACGAGCAGTACTTC. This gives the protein CASKLTSGESYEQYF.

The CDR3 region has the DNA TGTGCCAGCAGCTTTTATCTTCGGACTGAAGCTTTCTTT. It codes for CASSFYLRTEAFF. The J gene is TRBJ1-1, the V gene TRBV11-1, with D uncertain. Germline V gene lookup returns CDR1 SGHAT and CDR2 FQDESV (reference sequence). The CDR3 covers 13 residues. Deletions cut 3 bases from V and 5 bases from J, with 10 bases between. Variable domain in full (rest from reference TRBV11-1 and TRBJ1-1): EAEVAQSPRYKITEKSQAVAFWCDPISGHATLYWYRQILGQGPELLVQFQDESVVDDSQLPKDRFSAERLKGVDSTLKIQPAELGDSAMYLCASSFYLRTEAFFGQGTRLTVV.

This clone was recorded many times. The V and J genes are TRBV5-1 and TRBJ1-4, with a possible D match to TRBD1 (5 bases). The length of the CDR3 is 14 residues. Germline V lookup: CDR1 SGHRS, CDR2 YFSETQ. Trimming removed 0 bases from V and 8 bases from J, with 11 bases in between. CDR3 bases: TGCGCCAGCAGCTTGGGGGGGGGTCCCGAAAAACTGTTTTTT. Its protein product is CASSLGGGPEKLFF. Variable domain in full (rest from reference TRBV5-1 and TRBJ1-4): KAGVTQTPRYLIKTRGQQVTLSCSPISGHRSVSWYQQTPGQGLQFLFEYFSETQRNKGNFPGRFSGRQFSNSRSEMNVSTLELGDSALYLCASSLGGGPEKLFFGSGTQLSVL.

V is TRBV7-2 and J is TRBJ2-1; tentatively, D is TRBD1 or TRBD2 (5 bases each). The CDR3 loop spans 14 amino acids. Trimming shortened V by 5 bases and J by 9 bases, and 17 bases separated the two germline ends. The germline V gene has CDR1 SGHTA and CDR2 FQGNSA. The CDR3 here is CASSPGTSRAEQFF. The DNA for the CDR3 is TGTGCCAGCAGCCCTGGGACCAGTCGTGCTGAGCAGTTCTTC. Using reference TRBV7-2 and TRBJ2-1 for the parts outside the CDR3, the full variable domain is GAGVSQSPSNKVTEKGKDVELRCDPISGHTALYWYRQSLGQGLEFLIYFQGNSAPDKSGLPSDRFSAERTGGSVSTLTIQRTQQEDSAVYLCASSPGTSRAEQFFGPGTRLTVL.

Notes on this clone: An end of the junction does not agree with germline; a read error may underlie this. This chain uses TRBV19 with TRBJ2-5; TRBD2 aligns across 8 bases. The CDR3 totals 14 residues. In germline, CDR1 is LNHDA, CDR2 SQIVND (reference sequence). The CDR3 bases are TGTGCCACTACTCGGGGGGGAAGGGAAGAGAGCCAGTACTTC. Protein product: CATTRGGREESQYF.

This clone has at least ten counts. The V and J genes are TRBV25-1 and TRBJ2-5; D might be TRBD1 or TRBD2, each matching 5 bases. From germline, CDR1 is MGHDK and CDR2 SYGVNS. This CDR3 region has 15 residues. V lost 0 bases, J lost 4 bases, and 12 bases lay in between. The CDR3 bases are TGTGCCAGCAGTGAATATGGCAGGGCGGGAGAGACCCAGTACTTC. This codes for CASSEYGRAGETQYF.

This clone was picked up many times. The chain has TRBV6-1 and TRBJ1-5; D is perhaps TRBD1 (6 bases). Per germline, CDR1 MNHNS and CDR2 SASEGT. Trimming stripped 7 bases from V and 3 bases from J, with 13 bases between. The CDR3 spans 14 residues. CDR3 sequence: CASKGGWDNQPQHF. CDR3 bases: TGTGCCAGCAAGGGGGGATGGGACAATCAGCCCCAGCATTTT.

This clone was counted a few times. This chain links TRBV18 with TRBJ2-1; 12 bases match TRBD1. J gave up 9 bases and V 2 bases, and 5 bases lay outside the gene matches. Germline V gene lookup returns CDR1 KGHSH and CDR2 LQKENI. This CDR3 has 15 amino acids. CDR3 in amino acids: CASSPMGQGAGEQFF. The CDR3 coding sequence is TGTGCCAGCTCACCAATGGGACAGGGGGCTGGTGAGCAGTTCTTC.

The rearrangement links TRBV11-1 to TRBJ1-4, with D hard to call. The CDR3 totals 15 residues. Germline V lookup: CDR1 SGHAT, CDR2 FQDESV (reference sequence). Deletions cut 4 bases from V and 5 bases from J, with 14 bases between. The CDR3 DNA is TGTGCCAGCAGCTATCGGACGGTGGAGAATGAAAAACTGTTTTTT. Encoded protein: CASSYRTVENEKLFF.